The 26 T cell receptor beta chains given below trace back to one sample, sequenced in a study of blood T cell repertoires in COVID-19. Generated by immunoSEQ multiplex PCR, the TCRdb table keeps only in-frame clones and is missing some. The repertoire has some 200,000 clones, just under 90% of them found once; the top ten carry 3% to 4%. Sequenced: peripheral blood. These receptors all come from a man aged 18 to 29 with active or convalescent COVID-19.

The genes are TRBV5-1 and TRBJ2-5; D unresolved. The germline V gene encodes CDR1 SGHRS and CDR2 YFSETQ. This CDR3 comprises 13 residues. Deletions cut 4 bases from V and 0 bases from J, with 7 bases between. CDR3 region: CASSGSDQETQYF. In nucleotides, the CDR3 is TGCGCCAGCAGCGGCTCAGACCAAGAGACCCAGTACTTC.

The sample holds one count of this clone. J is TRBJ1-1 and V is TRBV3-1 (or the pseudogene TRBV3-2); D not resolved. There are 11 residues in the CDR3. Germline V gene data show CDR1 as LGHDT and CDR2 as YNNKEL (reference sequence). Trimming pared 9 bases from V and 0 bases from J, leaving 5 bases between. CDR3 sequence: CARYMNTEAFF. CDR3 DNA sequence: TGTGCCAGATACATGAACACTGAAGCTTTCTTT.

The CDR3 DNA reads TGTGCCAGCAGTCCCTCCGGGACAGGGGCCTACGAGCAGTACGTC. This sequence encodes CASSPSGTGAYEQYV. The rearrangement uses TRBV28 and TRBJ2-7; 10 bases line up with TRBD1. Germline V lookup: CDR1 MDHEN, CDR2 SYDVKM. The CDR3 contains 15 residues. V gave up 5 bases and J gave up 2 bases; unmatched junction bases: 6.

J is TRBJ1-1 and V is TRBV19, with D possibly matching TRBD1 (6 bases). The CDR3 covers 14 residues. Germline values: CDR1 LNHDA, CDR2 SQIVND (reference sequence). The V end was cut by 5 bases, the J end by 0 bases, with 10 bases between. CDR3 protein: CASSPDSLNTEAFF. The CDR3 coding sequence is TGTGCCAGTAGTCCGGACAGCTTGAACACTGAAGCTTTCTTT.

This rearrangement joins TRBV28 to TRBJ1-3; maybe TRBD1 (6 bases). This CDR3 has 15 residues. Germline assignment: CDR1 MDHEN and CDR2 SYDVKM. The V gene lost 2 bases and the J gene lost 4 bases, with 12 bases spanning the gap. The CDR3: CASSLRGWSGNTIYF. The CDR3 bases are TGTGCCAGCAGTTTAAGGGGGTGGTCAGGAAACACCATATATTTT.

V gene TRBV5-4 combines with J gene TRBJ2-1, with TRBD2 matching over 7 bases. This CDR3 spans 15 amino acids. Germline-derived CDR1 and CDR2 are SGHNT and YYREEE (reference sequence). V shed 6 bases, J shed 10 bases, and the junction held 16 bases outside the gene matches. CDR3 bases: TGTGCCAGCACCGATCCGGGGGGAAAGCTAGCGGAGCAGTTCTTC. Translated, it gives CASTDPGGKLAEQFF.

This chain joins TRBV29-1 and TRBJ2-1; possibly TRBD2 for D (6 bases). The CDR3 length is 15 residues. In germline, CDR1 is SQVTM, CDR2 ANQGSEA. Trimming left V 6 bases short and J 0 bases short, with 15 bases between. CDR3 residues: CSVTREISSYNEQFF. DNA for the CDR3: TGCAGCGTGACCCGGGAGATTAGCTCCTACAATGAGCAGTTCTTC.

J is TRBJ1-1 and V is TRBV5-4, with 12 bases fitting TRBD1. Germline V gene lookup returns CDR1 SGHNT and CDR2 YYREEE (reference sequence). The junction had 12 bases not matched to a gene; V was cut back by 3 bases and J by 3 bases. CDR3 length: 18 residues. The CDR3 spells CASSSTFGTGGYDTEAFF. CDR3 in DNA: TGTGCCAGCAGCTCCACGTTCGGGACAGGGGGCTACGACACTGAAGCTTTCTTT.

The chain is built from TRBV7-8 and TRBJ2-7; 7 bases are a match to TRBD1. Germline assignment: CDR1 SGHVS and CDR2 FQNEAQ. The V and J ends lost 1 base and 5 bases, in that order; junction bases with no gene match: 5. The CDR3 sequence is 14 residues long. CDR3 nucleotide sequence: TGTGCCAGCAGCTTAGGACAGGGTTGGAACGAGCAGTACTTC. It translates to CASSLGQGWNEQYF.

The rearrangement uses TRBV18 and TRBJ1-2, with a tentative D call TRBD1 (5 bases). CDR1 is KGHSH and CDR2 is LQKENI in the germline V gene. CDR3 length: 14 amino acids. Trimming took 0 bases from V and 4 from J, leaving 9 bases between them. The chain's CDR3 is CASSPPGGAYGYTF. The CDR3 bases are TGTGCCAGCTCACCACCAGGAGGGGCCTATGGCTACACCTTC.

This clone was counted a single time. The chain links TRBV19 to TRBJ2-3, with 10 bases that match TRBD2. V was clipped by 7 bases and J by 1 base; unmatched bases: 11. Looked up from germline, CDR1 is LNHDA and CDR2 is SQIVND (reference sequence). This CDR3 spans 17 amino acids. CDR3 sequence (DNA): TGTGCCAGTACCAAGACTAGCGGGTCTCTTGGCACAGATACGCAGTATTTT. This translates into CASTKTSGSLGTDTQYF. Full variable domain (missing parts from reference TRBV19 and TRBJ2-3): DGGITQSPKYLFRKEGQNVTLSCEQNLNHDAMYWYRQDPGQGLRLIYYSQIVNDFQKGDIAEGYSVSREKKESFPLTVTSAQKNPTAFYLCASTKTSGSLGTDTQYFGPGTRLTVL.

This chain joins TRBV15 and TRBJ2-1, with TRBD1 matching over 9 bases. The CDR3 sequence is 14 residues long. V lost 4 bases and J lost 4; bases outside the gene matches: 2. The germline V gene encodes CDR1 LNHNV and CDR2 YYDKDF (reference sequence). CDR3 nucleotides: TGTGCCACCAGCACTGGGACAGGGTACAATGAGCAGTTCTTC. Translating gives CATSTGTGYNEQFF.

This chain uses TRBV2 with TRBJ1-1; tentatively, D is TRBD1 (5 bases). V was trimmed by 2 bases and J by 8 bases, leaving 9 bases between them. This CDR3 region has 12 residues. Germline CDR1 is SNHLY and CDR2 is FYNNEI. The CDR3 sequence: CASSEWGREAFF. CDR3 sequence (DNA): TGTGCCAGCAGTGAATGGGGCAGGGAAGCTTTCTTT.

The chain joins TRBV4-1 to TRBJ1-1, with D unresolved. The germline V and J ends were trimmed by 4 bases and 5 bases, with 17 bases remaining between them. This CDR3 is built from 15 residues. Germline CDR1 reads MGHRA; CDR2 reads YSYEKL. The CDR3 is CASSPTEGGGTEAFF. CDR3 sequence (DNA): TGCGCCAGCAGCCCGACGGAGGGAGGAGGGACTGAAGCTTTCTTT.

The V and J genes are TRBV6-5 and TRBJ2-2, with 8 bases that match TRBD2. J gave up 6 bases and V 1 base, and 7 bases lay outside the gene matches. From germline, CDR1 is MNHEY and CDR2 SVGAGI. The length of the CDR3 is 16 residues. In DNA, the CDR3 is TGTGCCAGCAGTTACTGGGGACTAGGGTCCCCCGGGGAGCTGTTTTTT. Its translation: CASSYWGLGSPGELFF.

The chain is built from TRBV7-6 and TRBJ2-3; 8 nucleotides agree with TRBD2. The CDR3 runs to 16 residues. Germline lookup yields CDR1 SGHVS and CDR2 FNYEAQ. Trimming took 2 bases from V and 6 from J; bases not matched to a gene: 10. The CDR3 DNA is TGTGCCAGCAGCTTATTACCGGGGGGGGCGAGGGATACGCAGTATTTT. It codes for CASSLLPGGARDTQYF.

V gene TRBV21-1 combines with J gene TRBJ2-1; the table's D call TRBD1 went unverified against the DNA. TRBV21-1 is reported as a pseudogene. This CDR3 spans 12 amino acids. The CDR3 DNA is TGTGCCAGCAGCAAGCAGGGGAATGAGCAGTTCTTC. The encoded protein is CASSKQGNEQFF.

The chain carries TRBV27 and TRBJ1-5, with 7 bases fitting TRBD1. Germline CDR1 MNHEY, CDR2 SMNVEV (reference sequence). This CDR3 has 17 amino acids. The junction had 11 bases not matched to a gene; V was cut back by 4 bases and J by 2 bases. CDR3 nucleotides: TGTGCCAGCAGTTCACTCAACAGGGGCGAGGGCAATCAGCCCCAGCATTTT. It yields the protein CASSSLNRGEGNQPQHF.

The V gene is TRBV2, the J gene TRBJ2-2; D remains ambiguous. CDR1 and CDR2 (germline): SNHLY, FYNNEI. This CDR3 region has 15 residues. Trimming stripped 6 bases from V and 5 bases from J, with 16 bases between. CDR3 in DNA: TGTGCCAGCAGGGGCCGGTCCCTCGCGACCGGGGAGCTGTTTTTT. Its protein product is CASRGRSLATGELFF.

The chain employs TRBV7-2 and TRBJ2-7; 7 bases match TRBD2. V was pared by 2 bases and J by 3 bases, with 1 base of the junction left unmatched. The CDR3 contains 13 residues. Per germline, CDR1 SGHTA and CDR2 FQGNSA. Here the CDR3 reads CASSLSSGYEQYF. CDR3 DNA: TGTGCCAGCAGCTTATCTAGCGGCTACGAGCAGTACTTC.

This chain connects TRBV10-3 to TRBJ1-2; D not resolved. Looked up from germline, CDR1 is ENHRY and CDR2 is SYGVKD. The ends were cut back, 4 bases at V and 5 bases at J, with 5 bases in the middle. The CDR3 totals 11 residues. The CDR3 sequence: CAISVNYGYTF. CDR3 nucleotide sequence: TGTGCCATCAGTGTTAATTATGGCTACACCTTC.

CDR3 DNA sequence: TGTGCCAGCAGTGAAGCGGGACTAGCGGGGGACACAGATACGCAGTATTTT. Translated: CASSEAGLAGDTDTQYF. The genes are TRBV2 and TRBJ2-3, with 14 positions matching TRBD2. This CDR3 comprises 17 residues. Germline values: CDR1 SNHLY, CDR2 FYNNEI. J lost 2 bases, V lost 0 bases, and 1 base had no gene match.

V gene TRBV7-2 combines with J gene TRBJ2-2; D remains ambiguous. Germline V gene sequence: CDR1 SGHTA, CDR2 FQGNSA. Trimming removed 3 bases from V and 1 base from J, with 6 bases in between. The CDR3 loop spans 14 amino acids. CDR3 sequence reads: CASSFRRNTGELFF. DNA for the CDR3: TGTGCCAGCAGCTTTCGGAGGAACACCGGGGAGCTGTTTTTT.

The CDR3 DNA sequence: TGCGCCAGCAGCTTGGCTGACGGGAGGGCCACCGGGGAGCTGTTTTTT. Amino acid sequence: CASSLADGRATGELFF. The chain carries TRBV5-1 and TRBJ2-2; 8 bases map to TRBD2. V lost 0 bases and J lost 4; bases outside the gene matches: 5. From germline, CDR1 is SGHRS and CDR2 YFSETQ. This CDR3 contains 16 residues.

This chain links TRBV7-8 with TRBJ1-2; maybe TRBD1 (6 bases). V was pared by 5 bases and J by 6 bases, with 19 bases between. The CDR3 consists of 15 residues. From germline, CDR1 is SGHVS and CDR2 FQNEAQ. CDR3 sequence (DNA): TGTGCCAGCAGCCCTGACTGGGGGCAGGTCAATGGCTACACCTTC. This encodes CASSPDWGQVNGYTF.

The chain is built from TRBV6-4 and TRBJ2-2; no reliable D call. The CDR3 contains 14 residues. The germline V gene has CDR1 MRHNA and CDR2 SNTAGT. V was cut by 3 bases and J by 5 bases, with 10 bases left in between. This CDR3 is CASSEAVETGELFF. The DNA for the CDR3 is TGTGCCAGCAGTGAGGCAGTCGAAACCGGGGAGCTGTTTTTT.